One and the same sample provided the 16 T cell receptor beta chains below, sequenced in a study of blood T cell repertoires in COVID-19. Data came from immunoSEQ multiplex PCR; TCRdb stores just in-frame clones and leaves some out. The sample shows roughly 260,000 clones, roughly 87% of them seen only once. The sequencing input was PBMCs or T cells enriched from blood (not recorded which). These receptors were taken from a woman aged 25 to 39 with acute COVID-19.

The chain carries TRBV15 and TRBJ1-1; 8 bases align to TRBD1. From germline, CDR1 is LNHNV and CDR2 YYDKDF (reference sequence). There are 15 residues in the CDR3. With V trimmed by 2 bases and J by 1 base, 3 bases remained unmatched. The CDR3 is CATSRPGGANTEAFF. The CDR3 nucleotides are TGTGCCACCAGCAGACCAGGGGGCGCGAACACTGAAGCTTTCTTT.

The genes are TRBV11-2 and TRBJ2-7; D remains unclear. Trimming took 3 bases from V and 3 from J, leaving 6 bases between them. The CDR3 contains 12 residues. Germline-derived CDR1 and CDR2 are SGHAT and FQNNGV. This CDR3 reads CASSFSVYEQYF. The CDR3 DNA sequence: TGTGCCAGCAGCTTCTCCGTCTACGAGCAGTACTTC. Based on the CDR3 plus reference TRBV11-2 and TRBJ2-7, the full variable domain is EAGVAQSPRYKIIEKRQSVAFWCNPISGHATLYWYQQILGQGPKLLIQFQNNGVVDDSQLPKDRFSAERLKGVDSTLKIQPAKLEDSAVYLCASSFSVYEQYFGPGTRLTVT.

J is TRBJ2-1 and V is TRBV4-3; 11 positions agree with TRBD2. Per germline, CDR1 LGHNA and CDR2 YSLEER. The CDR3 spans 16 residues. With 5 bases clipped from V and 8 bases from J, the junction kept 11 bases outside the gene matches. CDR3 loop: CASSRALAGGPDEQFF. CDR3 sequence (DNA): TGCGCCAGCAGCAGAGCCTTAGCGGGGGGGCCCGATGAGCAGTTCTTC.

V usage is TRBV5-1 and J usage is TRBJ2-1; a possible D gene is TRBD2 (6 bases). Between the trimmed V and J ends, which lost 5 bases and 7 bases, there was a span of 13 bases. The CDR3 totals 13 residues. Germline V CDR1 and CDR2: SGHRS, YFSETQ. CDR3 amino acids: CASRSGVPNEQFF. DNA of the CDR3: TGCGCCAGCAGATCGGGGGTCCCTAATGAGCAGTTCTTC.

The V call is TRBV10-1, the J call TRBJ2-1; weak D call: TRBD1 (7 bases). The V gene's germline CDR1 is WNHNN and CDR2 SYGVQD (reference sequence). V was trimmed by 0 bases and J by 7 bases, leaving 13 bases between them. The CDR3 contains 15 residues. CDR3 DNA: TGCGCCAGCAGTGAGTCGGGGGCAGGGGGGAATGAGCAGTTCTTC. Protein: CASSESGAGGNEQFF.

The rearrangement uses TRBV27 and TRBJ1-5; D not certain. This CDR3 has 13 amino acids. Germline V gene data show CDR1 as MNHEY and CDR2 as SMNVEV (reference sequence). V lost 3 bases and J lost 6, with 9 bases in between. DNA of the CDR3: TGTGCCAGCAGTTTTAGCATCGGTCAGCCCCAGCATTTT. The encoded protein is CASSFSIGQPQHF.

This sequence joins TRBV7-2 and TRBJ1-2; 10 bases match TRBD1. The length of the CDR3 is 15 residues. Germline CDR1 is SGHTA and CDR2 is FQGNSA. Trimming cost V 5 bases and J 1 base; bases outside gene matches: 4. The CDR3 loop reads CASSRDRGSNYGYTF. The CDR3 nucleotides read TGTGCCAGCAGCCGGGACAGGGGAAGTAACTATGGCTACACCTTC.

The chain links TRBV19 to TRBJ2-5; TRBD2 matches at 11 bases. There are 15 residues in the CDR3. Germline-derived CDR1 and CDR2 are LNHDA and SQIVND (reference sequence). V gave up 3 bases and J gave up 4 bases; unmatched junction bases: 4. The CDR3 nucleotides read TGTGCCAGTAGTATCACTAGCGGGGGAGGAGAGACCCAGTACTTC. Protein product: CASSITSGGGETQYF.

This rearrangement joins TRBV6-2 or TRBV6-3 to TRBJ2-5; TRBD1 agrees at 8 bases. CDR1 and CDR2 (germline): MNHEY, SVGEGT. There are 17 residues in the CDR3. V gave up 2 bases and J gave up 0 bases; unmatched junction bases: 8. In nucleotides, the CDR3 is TGTGCCAGCAGTTACCCCCGGACAGGGAAGTACCAAGAGACCCAGTACTTC. The encoded protein is CASSYPRTGKYQETQYF.

The rearrangement joins TRBV7-2 to TRBJ1-5; D is unclear. Per the germline V gene, CDR1 is SGHTA and CDR2 is FQGNSA. There are 14 residues in the CDR3. With 0 bases removed from V and 4 bases from J, the gap between germline ends came to 7 bases. CDR3: CASSLAPTNQPQHF. Here the CDR3 DNA reads TGTGCCAGCAGCTTAGCGCCGACAAATCAGCCCCAGCATTTT.

The chain carries TRBV18 and TRBJ1-2; 10 bases map to TRBD1. Germline V lookup: CDR1 KGHSH, CDR2 LQKENI. The CDR3 length is 14 residues. The trim removed 5 bases at V and 3 bases at J, leaving 3 bases unmatched. Written as DNA, the CDR3 is TGTGCCAGCTCAACCGGGACAGGGGACTATGGCTACACCTTC. Protein: CASSTGTGDYGYTF.

This chain connects TRBV5-1 to TRBJ2-7; TRBD1 matches at 9 bases. CDR3 length: 15 residues. The J segment lost 0 bases and the V segment lost 4 bases, leaving 5 bases of the junction unmatched. Germline CDR1 and CDR2: SGHRS and YFSETQ. The CDR3 DNA reads as TGCGCCAGCAGCCGTGGACAGGGGAGCTCCTACGAGCAGTACTTC. It encodes CASSRGQGSSYEQYF. The whole variable domain, filled in from reference TRBV5-1 and TRBJ2-7, reads KAGVTQTPRYLIKTRGQQVTLSCSPISGHRSVSWYQQTPGQGLQFLFEYFSETQRNKGNFPGRFSGRQFSNSRSEMNVSTLELGDSALYLCASSRGQGSSYEQYFGPGTRLTVT.

In its sample, this clone was seen many times. The rearrangement joins TRBV27 to TRBJ2-2; TRBD1 is a possible D gene (5 bases). Trimming shortened V by 4 bases and J by 1 base, and 13 bases separated the two germline ends. The CDR3 runs to 16 residues. CDR1 is MNHEY and CDR2 is SMNVEV in the germline V gene (reference sequence). As DNA, the CDR3 is TGTGCCAGCAGTTCTCCGACAGTCTTGAACACCGGGGAGCTGTTTTTT. Amino acid sequence: CASSSPTVLNTGELFF.

J is TRBJ1-5 and V is TRBV19; TRBD1 matches 8 bases. Unmatched junction bases numbered 7, after V lost 6 bases and J lost 6 bases. Germline loops: CDR1 LNHDA, CDR2 SQIVND (reference sequence). The CDR3 covers 14 residues. The CDR3 spells CASRGDRGIQPQHF. The CDR3, as DNA: TGTGCCAGTAGAGGAGACAGGGGAATTCAGCCCCAGCATTTT.

This rearrangement joins TRBV2 to TRBJ1-5, with D possibly being TRBD1 (6 bases). With 7 bases removed from V and 15 bases from J, the gap between germline ends came to 25 bases. Looked up from germline, CDR1 is SNHLY and CDR2 is FYNNEI. The CDR3 length is 14 residues. CDR3 bases: TGTGCCAGCACGGCCCAGGGGAGGGATGCCAGTCGGCATTTT. Translation: CASTAQGRDASRHF. Based on the CDR3 plus reference TRBV2 and TRBJ1-5, the full variable domain is EPEVTQTPSHQVTQMGQEVILRCVPISNHLYFYWYRQILGQKVEFLVSFYNNEISEKSEIFDDQFSVERPDGSNFTLKIRSTKLEDSAMYFCASTAQGRDASRHFGDGTRLSIL.

The genes are TRBV10-2 and TRBJ1-3, with a possible D match to TRBD1 (6 bases). Germline V gene sequence: CDR1 WSHSY, CDR2 SAAADI. This CDR3 is 16 amino acids long. Trimming removed 6 bases at V and 4 bases at J, with 19 bases between. CDR3 loop: CASRKGVRAPGNTIYF. The CDR3 region has the DNA TGCGCCAGCAGAAAGGGGGTCAGGGCTCCGGGAAACACCATATATTTT.